The 14 T cell receptor beta chains below come from one sample, sequenced in a study of identical twins. TCRdb itself ran the 5' RACE reads through MiXCR, one entry per CDR3 protein. Of fewer than 550,000 distinct CDR3 sequences listed, 13% to 15% were seen once; the top ten hold roughly 0.46%. This sample also appeared in a second study, on yellow fever vaccine responses in identical twins.

Input material: CD4+ T cells sorted from blood. The receptors were gathered from a woman aged 18-29 years in good health.

The rearrangement links TRBV7-9 to TRBJ2-5; a possible D gene is TRBD1 (7 bases). Germline V gives CDR1 SEHNR, CDR2 FQNEAQ (reference sequence). This CDR3 spans 13 amino acids. The V end was cut by 7 bases, the J end by 5 bases, with 14 bases between. CDR3 in amino acids: CASTLPGGETQYF. The CDR3, as DNA: TGTGCCAGCACCCTTCCAGGGGGGGAGACCCAGTACTTC.

A few counts support this clonotype. The genes are TRBV3-1 and TRBJ1-1, with TRBD1 matching 7 bases. J was trimmed by 0 bases and V by 1 base; bases with no gene match: 2. CDR3 length: 15 amino acids. Germline CDR1 and CDR2: LGHDT and YNNKEL (reference sequence). CDR3 DNA sequence: TGTGCCAGCAGCCAAGCGACAGGGTTGAACACTGAAGCTTTCTTT. This codes for CASSQATGLNTEAFF.

This clonotype was detected a few times. This chain uses TRBV12-3 or TRBV12-4 with TRBJ1-6; D gene uncertain. This CDR3 spans 14 amino acids. With 6 bases removed from V and 8 bases from J, the gap between germline ends came to 14 bases. CDR3: CASRIDRIDSPLHF. CDR3 bases: TGTGCCAGCAGAATAGACCGTATCGATTCACCCCTCCACTTT.

The chain combines TRBV6-5 with TRBJ2-1; D is perhaps TRBD1 or TRBD2 (5 bases each). The germline V gene encodes CDR1 MNHEY and CDR2 SVGAGI. The CDR3 is 16 amino acids. V dropped 1 base and J dropped 4 bases, with 14 bases sitting between them. Here the CDR3 reads CASSYYQRGPYNEQFF. The CDR3 DNA sequence: TGTGCCAGCAGTTACTACCAGAGGGGACCTTACAATGAGCAGTTCTTC.

This clonotype was found a few times. The V gene is TRBV20-1, the J gene TRBJ2-5, with D tentatively TRBD2 (6 bases). This CDR3 has 14 residues. Trimming shortened V by 5 bases and J by 5 bases, and 18 bases separated the two germline ends. CDR1 is DFQATT, CDR2 SNEGSKA, per germline (reference sequence). The DNA of the CDR3 is TGCAGTGCTGTCCCCTTGCGGGAAGGGGAGACCCAGTACTTC. Translating it yields CSAVPLREGETQYF.

The genes are TRBV29-1 and TRBJ2-3; 7 bases fit TRBD2. J gave up 1 base and V 8 bases, and 9 bases lay outside the gene matches. Germline V gives CDR1 SQVTM, CDR2 ANQGSEA. The CDR3 spans 14 residues. This chain's CDR3 is CSFGWGGGTDTQYF. CDR3 nucleotide sequence: TGCAGCTTCGGGTGGGGGGGAGGCACAGATACGCAGTATTTT.

The genes are TRBV12-3 or TRBV12-4 and TRBJ2-1; the D gene is possibly TRBD1 (6 bases). The CDR3 extends over 15 amino acids. With 4 bases removed from V and 3 bases from J, the gap between germline ends came to 13 bases. The CDR3 here is CASSSRQGFYNEQFF. CDR3 bases: TGTGCCAGCAGTTCGCGGCAGGGGTTCTACAATGAGCAGTTCTTC.

V and J are TRBV4-2 and TRBJ2-3, with D unresolved. The CDR3 totals 13 residues. The germline V gene has CDR1 LGHNA and CDR2 YNFKEQ. V was shortened by 4 bases and J by 1 base, with 6 bases between the two germline ends. CDR3 in amino acids: CASSRLRTDTQYF. The DNA for the CDR3 is TGTGCCAGCAGCCGCCTACGCACAGATACGCAGTATTTT.

In this sample, this clonotype turned up a few times. This rearrangement joins TRBV7-9 to TRBJ1-2; TRBD1 aligns across 8 bases. From germline, CDR1 is SEHNR and CDR2 FQNEAQ (reference sequence). J lost 8 bases, V lost 2 bases, and 10 bases had no gene match. This CDR3 contains 15 residues. The CDR3 region has the DNA TGTGCCAGCAGCTTAACCGGACAGGGCATGGAAGGCTACACCTTC. Protein sequence: CASSLTGQGMEGYTF.

This clonotype was detected many times. This chain uses TRBV20-1 with TRBJ2-5; D uncertain. Germline V CDR1 and CDR2: DFQATT, SNEGSKA (reference sequence). This CDR3 is 12 amino acids long. Trimming left V 2 bases short and J 0 bases short, with 4 bases between. This CDR3 is CSARKNQETQYF. The CDR3 bases are TGCAGTGCTAGAAAGAACCAAGAGACCCAGTACTTC.

This clonotype has a handful of counts. This chain joins TRBV20-1 and TRBJ2-7; a possible D gene is TRBD2 (5 bases). CDR3 length equals 14 residues. Trimming left V 0 bases short and J 3 bases short, with 12 bases between. Germline CDR1 reads DFQATT; CDR2 reads SNEGSKA (reference sequence). The CDR3 protein is CSARDGLTNYEQYF. CDR3 in DNA: TGCAGTGCTAGAGATGGGTTGACTAACTACGAGCAGTACTTC.

There are many counts of this clonotype. The chain combines TRBV7-2 with TRBJ1-2; TRBD1 agrees at 10 bases. Germline trimming cut 5 bases from V and 2 bases from J; bases unmatched to any gene: 11. Per the germline V gene, CDR1 is SGHTA and CDR2 is FQGNSA. The CDR3 is 17 residues long. The CDR3 is CASSRSGSGQGNYGYTF. The CDR3 DNA reads TGTGCCAGCAGCCGATCAGGGTCGGGACAGGGGAACTATGGCTACACCTTC.

This clonotype has a count of ten or more. The chain combines TRBV12-3 or TRBV12-4 with TRBJ2-5; 8 bases align to TRBD1. CDR3 size: 14 residues. V shed 5 bases, J shed 1 base, and the junction held 3 bases outside the gene matches. This CDR3 reads CASSHGQGQETQYF. The CDR3 DNA reads as TGTGCCAGCAGTCACGGACAGGGCCAAGAGACCCAGTACTTC.

In its sample, this clonotype was seen once. The chain combines TRBV4-1 with TRBJ2-2; TRBD1 matches at 7 bases. V lost 0 bases and J lost 2; bases outside the gene matches: 9. Germline V CDR1 and CDR2: MGHRA, YSYEKL. This CDR3 has 18 residues. CDR3 in amino acids: CASSQDFRGQYNTGELFF. In DNA form, the CDR3 reads TGCGCCAGCAGCCAAGATTTTAGGGGACAGTATAACACCGGGGAGCTGTTTTTT.